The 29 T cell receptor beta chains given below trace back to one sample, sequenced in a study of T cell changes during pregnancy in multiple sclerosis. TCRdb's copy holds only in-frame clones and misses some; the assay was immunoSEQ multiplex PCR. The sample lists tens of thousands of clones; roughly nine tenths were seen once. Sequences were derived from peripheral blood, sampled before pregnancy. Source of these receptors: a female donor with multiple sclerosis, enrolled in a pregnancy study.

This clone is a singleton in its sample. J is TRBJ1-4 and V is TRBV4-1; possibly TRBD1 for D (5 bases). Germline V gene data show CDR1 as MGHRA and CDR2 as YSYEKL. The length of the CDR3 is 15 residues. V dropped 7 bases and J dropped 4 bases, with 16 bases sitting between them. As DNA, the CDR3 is TGCGCCAGCAACCACCCGACAGAGCTTAATGAAAAACTGTTTTTT. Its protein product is CASNHPTELNEKLFF.

Here the CDR3 reads CASSFRRLAGVANEQFF. For the CDR3, the DNA is TGTGCCAGCAGCTTTCGTCGACTAGCGGGGGTGGCTAATGAGCAGTTCTTC. The chain recombines TRBV13 with TRBJ2-1; 12 nucleotides align to TRBD2. V shed 3 bases, J shed 7 bases, and the junction held 10 bases outside the gene matches. CDR1 and CDR2 (germline): PRHDT, FYEKMQ (reference sequence). The CDR3 loop spans 17 amino acids.

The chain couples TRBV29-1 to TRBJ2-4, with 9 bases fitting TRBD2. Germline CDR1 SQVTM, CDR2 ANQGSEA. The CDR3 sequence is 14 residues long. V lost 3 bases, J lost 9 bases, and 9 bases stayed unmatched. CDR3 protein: CSVEGAGGTSIQYF. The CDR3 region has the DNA TGCAGCGTTGAGGGTGCGGGGGGGACCTCCATTCAGTACTTC.

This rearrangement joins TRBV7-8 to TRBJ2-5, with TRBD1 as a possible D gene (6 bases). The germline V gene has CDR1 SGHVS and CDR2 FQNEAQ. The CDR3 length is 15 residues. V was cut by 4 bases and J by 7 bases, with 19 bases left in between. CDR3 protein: CASSSEGQILGTQYF. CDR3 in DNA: TGTGCCAGCAGCTCAGAAGGACAGATTTTAGGGACCCAGTACTTC.

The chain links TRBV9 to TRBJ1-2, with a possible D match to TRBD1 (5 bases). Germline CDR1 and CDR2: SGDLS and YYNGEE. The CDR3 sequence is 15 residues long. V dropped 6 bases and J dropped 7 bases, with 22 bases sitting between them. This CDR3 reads CASTKVGMGTSGYTF. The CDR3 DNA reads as TGTGCCAGCACCAAAGTAGGGATGGGGACTTCTGGCTACACCTTC. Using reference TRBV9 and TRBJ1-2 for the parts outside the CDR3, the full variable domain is DSGVTQTPKHLITATGQRVTLRCSPRSGDLSVYWYQQSLDQGLQFLIQYYNGEERAKGNILERFSAQQFPDLHSELNLSSLELGDSALYFCASTKVGMGTSGYTFGSGTRLTVV.

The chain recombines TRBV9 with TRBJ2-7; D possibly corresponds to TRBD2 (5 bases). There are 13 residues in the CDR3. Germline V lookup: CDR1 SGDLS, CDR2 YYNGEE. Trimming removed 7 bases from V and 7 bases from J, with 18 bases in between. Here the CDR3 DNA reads TGTGCCAGCGGGAGTGGCCCTCCAACGGAGCAGTACTTC. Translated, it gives CASGSGPPTEQYF.

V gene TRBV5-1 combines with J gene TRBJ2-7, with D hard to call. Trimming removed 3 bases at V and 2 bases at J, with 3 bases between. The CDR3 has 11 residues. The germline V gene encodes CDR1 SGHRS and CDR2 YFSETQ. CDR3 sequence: CASSSAYEQYF. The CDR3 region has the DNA TGCGCCAGCAGCTCGGCCTACGAGCAGTACTTC.

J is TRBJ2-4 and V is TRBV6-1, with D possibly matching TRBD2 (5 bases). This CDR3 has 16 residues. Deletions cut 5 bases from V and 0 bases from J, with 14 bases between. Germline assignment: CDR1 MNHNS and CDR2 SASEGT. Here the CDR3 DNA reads TGTGCCAGCAGTCAAGGACTCGGGGTAGCCAAAAACATTCAGTACTTC. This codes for CASSQGLGVAKNIQYF.

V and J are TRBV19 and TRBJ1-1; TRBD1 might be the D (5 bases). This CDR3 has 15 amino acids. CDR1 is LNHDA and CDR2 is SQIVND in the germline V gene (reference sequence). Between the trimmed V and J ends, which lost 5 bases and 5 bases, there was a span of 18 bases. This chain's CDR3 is CASSASLGRETEAFF. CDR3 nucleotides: TGTGCCAGTAGTGCCAGTTTGGGCAGGGAAACTGAAGCTTTCTTT.

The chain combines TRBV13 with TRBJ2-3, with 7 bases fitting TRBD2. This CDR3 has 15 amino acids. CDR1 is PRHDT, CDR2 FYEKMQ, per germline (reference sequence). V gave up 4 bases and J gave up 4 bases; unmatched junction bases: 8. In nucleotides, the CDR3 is TGTGCCAGCAGCTCGGCACTAGCGAGCGCAGATACGCAGTATTTT. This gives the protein CASSSALASADTQYF.

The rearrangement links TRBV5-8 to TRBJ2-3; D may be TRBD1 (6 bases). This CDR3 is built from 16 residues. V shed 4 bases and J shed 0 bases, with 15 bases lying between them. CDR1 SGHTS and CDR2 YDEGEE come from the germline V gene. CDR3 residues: CASSIRLDSSTDTQYF. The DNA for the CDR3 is TGTGCCAGCAGCATACGGCTGGACAGTAGCACAGATACGCAGTATTTT.

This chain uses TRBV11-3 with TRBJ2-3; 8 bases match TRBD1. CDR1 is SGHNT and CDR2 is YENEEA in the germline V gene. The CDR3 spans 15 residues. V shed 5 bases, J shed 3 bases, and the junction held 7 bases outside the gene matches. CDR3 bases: TGTGCCAGCAGCGCCGGACAGGGCGGGACAGATACGCAGTATTTT. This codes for CASSAGQGGTDTQYF.

The CDR3 sequence is CASSELFSTNEKLFF. CDR3 nucleotide sequence: TGTGCCAGCAGTGAACTTTTCTCAACTAATGAAAAACTGTTTTTT. This chain links TRBV6-1 with TRBJ1-4; D call uncertain. With 2 bases removed from V and 0 bases from J, the gap between germline ends came to 7 bases. The CDR3 is 15 residues long. Germline CDR1 is MNHNS and CDR2 is SASEGT.

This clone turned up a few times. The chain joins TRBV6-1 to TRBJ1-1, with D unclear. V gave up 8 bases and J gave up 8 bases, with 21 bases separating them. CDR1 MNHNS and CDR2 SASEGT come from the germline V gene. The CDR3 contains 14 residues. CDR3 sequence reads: CASELSGEGREAFF. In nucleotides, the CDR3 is TGTGCCAGCGAACTTTCTGGGGAGGGAAGAGAAGCTTTCTTT.

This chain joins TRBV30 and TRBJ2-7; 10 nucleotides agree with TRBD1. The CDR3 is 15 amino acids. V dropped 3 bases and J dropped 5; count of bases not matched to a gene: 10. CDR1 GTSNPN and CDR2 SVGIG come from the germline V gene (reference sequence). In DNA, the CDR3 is TGTGCCTGGAGCCGACCGGGGACAGGGGTTGACGAGCAGTACTTC. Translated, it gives CAWSRPGTGVDEQYF. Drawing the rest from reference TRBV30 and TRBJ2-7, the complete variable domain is SQTIHQWPATLVQPVGSPLSLECTVEGTSNPNLYWYRQAAGRGLQLLFYSVGIGQISSEVPQNLSASRPQDRQFILSSKKLLLSDSGFYLCAWSRPGTGVDEQYFGPGTRLTVT.

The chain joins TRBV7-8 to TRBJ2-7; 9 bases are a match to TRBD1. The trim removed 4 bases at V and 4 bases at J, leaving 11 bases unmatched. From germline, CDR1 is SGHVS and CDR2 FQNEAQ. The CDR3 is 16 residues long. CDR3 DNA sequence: TGTGCCAGCAGCTGGGGTGGGCGGGACAGGGATTACGAGCAGTACTTC. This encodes CASSWGGRDRDYEQYF. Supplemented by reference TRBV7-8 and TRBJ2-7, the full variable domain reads GAGVSQSPRYKVAKRGQDVALRCDPISGHVSLFWYQQALGQGPEFLTYFQNEAQLDKSGLPSDRFFAERPEGSVSTLKIQRTQQEDSAVYLCASSWGGRDRDYEQYFGPGTRLTVT.

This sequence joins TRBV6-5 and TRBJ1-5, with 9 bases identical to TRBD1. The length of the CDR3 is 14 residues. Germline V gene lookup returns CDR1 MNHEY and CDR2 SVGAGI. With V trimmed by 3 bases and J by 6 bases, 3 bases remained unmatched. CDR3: CASSYGGQGQPQHF. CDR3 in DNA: TGTGCCAGCAGTTATGGGGGACAGGGTCAGCCCCAGCATTTT.

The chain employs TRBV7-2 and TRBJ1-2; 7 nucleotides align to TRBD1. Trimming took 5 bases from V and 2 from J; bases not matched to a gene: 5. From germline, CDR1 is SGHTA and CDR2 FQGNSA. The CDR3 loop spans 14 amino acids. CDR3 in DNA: TGTGCCAGCAGCCACATGGACAGGAACTATGGCTACACCTTC. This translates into CASSHMDRNYGYTF.

In DNA form, the CDR3 reads TGTGCCAGCAGCCCAATCGGGCAGGGGATGGGTTTTGACGGAAACACCATATATTTT. Its protein product is CASSPIGQGMGFDGNTIYF. This rearrangement joins TRBV7-2 to TRBJ1-3, with a weak D call TRBD1 (6 bases). The germline CDR1 and CDR2 sequences are SGHTA and FQGNSA. This CDR3 contains 19 residues. V lost 5 bases and J lost 4, with 27 bases in between.

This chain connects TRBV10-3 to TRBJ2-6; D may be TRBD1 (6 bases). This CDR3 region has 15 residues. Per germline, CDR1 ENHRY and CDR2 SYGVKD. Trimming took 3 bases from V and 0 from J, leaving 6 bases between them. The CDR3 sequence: CAISEGGSGANVLTF. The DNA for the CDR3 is TGTGCCATCAGTGAAGGGGGCTCTGGGGCCAACGTCCTGACTTTC.

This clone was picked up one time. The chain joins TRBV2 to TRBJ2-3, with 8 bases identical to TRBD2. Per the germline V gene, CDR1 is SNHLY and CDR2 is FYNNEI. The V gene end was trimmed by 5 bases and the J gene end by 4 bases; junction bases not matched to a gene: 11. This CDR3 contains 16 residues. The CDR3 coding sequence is TGTGCCAGCAGTTCGGGACTAGGGTCTGTAGCAGATACGCAGTATTTT. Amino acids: CASSSGLGSVADTQYF.

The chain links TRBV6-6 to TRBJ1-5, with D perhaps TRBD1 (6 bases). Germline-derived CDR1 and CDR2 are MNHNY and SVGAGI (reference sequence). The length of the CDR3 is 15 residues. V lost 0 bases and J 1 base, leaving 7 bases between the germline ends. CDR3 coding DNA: TGTGCCAGCAGTTACTCAAGGGGGAGCAATCAGCCCCAGCATTTT. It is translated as CASSYSRGSNQPQHF.

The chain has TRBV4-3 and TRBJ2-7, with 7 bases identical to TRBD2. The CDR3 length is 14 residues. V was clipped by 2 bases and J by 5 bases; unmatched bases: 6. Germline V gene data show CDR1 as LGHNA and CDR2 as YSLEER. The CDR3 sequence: CASSQPGGYDEQYF. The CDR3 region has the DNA TGCGCCAGCAGCCAACCGGGGGGATACGACGAGCAGTACTTC.

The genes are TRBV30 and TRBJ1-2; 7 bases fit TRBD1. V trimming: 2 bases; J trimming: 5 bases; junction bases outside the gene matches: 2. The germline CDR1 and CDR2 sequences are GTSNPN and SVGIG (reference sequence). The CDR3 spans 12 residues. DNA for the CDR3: TGTGCCTGGAGTCCGACAGGGTATGGCTACACCTTC. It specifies CAWSPTGYGYTF.

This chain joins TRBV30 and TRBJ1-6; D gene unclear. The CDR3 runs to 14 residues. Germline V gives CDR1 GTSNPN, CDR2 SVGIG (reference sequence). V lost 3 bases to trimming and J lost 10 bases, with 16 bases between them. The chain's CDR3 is CAWRRETVWSPLHF. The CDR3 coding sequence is TGTGCCTGGAGAAGGGAGACCGTATGGTCACCCCTCCACTTT.

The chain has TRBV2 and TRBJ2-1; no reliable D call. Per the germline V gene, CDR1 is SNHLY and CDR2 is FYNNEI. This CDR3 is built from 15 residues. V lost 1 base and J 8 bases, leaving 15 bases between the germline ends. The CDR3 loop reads CASSEDLVVVDEQFF. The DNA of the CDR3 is TGTGCCAGCAGTGAAGATTTAGTCGTCGTCGATGAGCAGTTCTTC. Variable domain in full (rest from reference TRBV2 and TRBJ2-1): EPEVTQTPSHQVTQMGQEVILRCVPISNHLYFYWYRQILGQKVEFLVSFYNNEISEKSEIFDDQFSVERPDGSNFTLKIRSTKLEDSAMYFCASSEDLVVVDEQFFGPGTRLTVL.

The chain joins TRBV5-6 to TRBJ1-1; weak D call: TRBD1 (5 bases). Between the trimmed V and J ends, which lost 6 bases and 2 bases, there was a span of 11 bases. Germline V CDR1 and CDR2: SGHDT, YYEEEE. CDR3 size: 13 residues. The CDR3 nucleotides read TGTGCCAGCACCTGGGGGGTTAACACTGAAGCTTTCTTT. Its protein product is CASTWGVNTEAFF.

CDR3 amino acids: CASRSWTENTEAFF. The DNA for the CDR3 is TGTGCCAGCAGAAGTTGGACAGAGAACACTGAAGCTTTCTTT. V usage is TRBV6-1 and J usage is TRBJ1-1, with TRBD1 as a possible D gene (6 bases). The V end lost 6 bases, the J end lost 1 base, and 12 bases lay between the germline ends. The CDR3 extends over 14 amino acids. Germline lookup yields CDR1 MNHNS and CDR2 SASEGT.

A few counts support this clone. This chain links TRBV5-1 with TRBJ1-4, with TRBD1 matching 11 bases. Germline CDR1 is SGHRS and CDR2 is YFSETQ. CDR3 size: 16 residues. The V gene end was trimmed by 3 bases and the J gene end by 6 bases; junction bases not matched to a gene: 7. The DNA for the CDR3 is TGCGCCAGCAGCTCAGATGGACAGGGGGCTTATGAAAAACTGTTTTTT. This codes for CASSSDGQGAYEKLFF.